Described below is a single T cell receptor beta chain sequence and its context. In the original analysis: Amplification of reference gene primers was used by the study to estimate nucleated cell counts. Data came from immunoSEQ multiplex PCR; TCRdb stores just in-frame clones and leaves some out. V, J and clone size were drawn from that table, and D and trimming were deduced from the DNA. Of 84,000 or so clones detected, over 70% appear once; the ten largest clones hold about 9.9%. These data belong to a study of blood T cell repertoires in COVID-19. Looking at the study overall: COVID-19 samples collected from the United States, Italy and Spain covered acute and convalescent phases.

This CDR3 has 15 residues. Germline CDR1 KGHDR, CDR2 SFDVKD. V gave up 4 bases and J gave up 8 bases, with 19 bases separating them. The chain couples TRBV24-1 to TRBJ1-2; unclear D gene. The origin of this receptor is a human donor in a cohort sampled during active COVID-19. The sequencing sample was made of peripheral blood. CDR3 nucleotides: TGTGCCACCAGTGACCCCAAAGACCGGGTAGCGGGCTACACCTTC. This codes for CATSDPKDRVAGYTF.